These 20 T cell receptor beta chains originate from one sample sequenced in a study of blood T cells in healthy people across ages. Combining a sample-barcoded 5' primer with a J-beta primer mix, a second PCR ran for roughly 7 to 12 cycles. TCRdb independently ran MiXCR on the 5' RACE reads; one entry per CDR3 protein. This table holds roughly 1,000,000 distinct CDR3 sequences, about 23% found once. These data were also filed under a second study, of T cells of mothers and their children.

What was sequenced was blood. The receptors originated from a girl aged 2-10 years in good health.

This clonotype was counted a few times. The chain's CDR3 is CASSSTETNEKLFF. CDR3 DNA: TGTGCCAGCTCATCGACGGAAACTAATGAAAAACTGTTTTTT. The chain uses TRBV18 and TRBJ1-4; D is ambiguous. This CDR3 has 14 residues. Germline V gene sequence: CDR1 KGHSH, CDR2 LQKENI. V was clipped by 5 bases and J by 1 base, with 8 bases between them.

There are a few counts of this clonotype. The V call is TRBV6-5, the J call TRBJ1-6, with 7 bases aligning to TRBD1. CDR1 is MNHEY, CDR2 SVGAGI, per germline. The V segment lost 6 bases and the J segment 6 bases; nucleotides outside the gene matches: 5. This CDR3 has 14 amino acids. In DNA form, the CDR3 reads TGTGCCAGCAGCAGGACAGGTTTTAATTCACCCCTCCACTTT. It translates to CASSRTGFNSPLHF.

This clonotype was seen more than once but under ten times. The chain employs TRBV12-3 or TRBV12-4 and TRBJ2-1; the D is unclear. Between the trimmed V and J ends, which lost 1 base and 6 bases, there was a span of 16 bases. CDR3 length equals 16 residues. This CDR3 reads CASSLDPGSNFNEQFF. The CDR3 DNA follows: TGTGCCAGCAGTTTAGATCCGGGTTCTAACTTCAATGAGCAGTTCTTC.

V and J are TRBV7-2 and TRBJ2-6, with D perhaps matching TRBD1 or TRBD2 (5 bases each). Looked up from germline, CDR1 is SGHTA and CDR2 is FQGNSA. V was cut by 5 bases and J by 6 bases, with 11 bases left in between. The CDR3 is made up of 14 amino acids. CDR3 coding DNA: TGTGCCAGCAGCCAATACGGGACGGCCAACGTCCTGACTTTC. It is translated as CASSQYGTANVLTF.

The chain carries TRBV6-1 and TRBJ2-7; maybe TRBD2 (6 bases). The V end was cut by 5 bases, the J end by 7 bases, with 15 bases between. Germline CDR1 reads MNHNS; CDR2 reads SASEGT. The CDR3 is 13 amino acids. The CDR3 loop reads CASSPRELREQYF. For the CDR3, the DNA is TGTGCCAGCAGTCCGCGGGAACTTAGGGAGCAGTACTTC.

The V gene is TRBV12-3 or TRBV12-4, the J gene TRBJ1-5, with a possible D match to TRBD1 (5 bases). The CDR3 is 13 residues long. The V end was cut by 3 bases, the J end by 7 bases, with 10 bases between. CDR3 protein: CASSLGEGQPQHF. The CDR3 DNA reads as TGTGCCAGCAGTTTGGGGGAGGGGCAGCCCCAGCATTTT.

This clonotype was seen a handful of times. The V and J genes are TRBV29-1 and TRBJ2-5, with a weak D call TRBD1 (6 bases). The germline gives CDR1 SQVTM, CDR2 ANQGSEA. The V and J ends lost 5 bases and 2 bases respectively, with 9 bases between them. This CDR3 spans 12 amino acids. In DNA form, the CDR3 reads TGCAGCGTTACGACAGGACAAGAGACCCAGTACTTC. Protein sequence: CSVTTGQETQYF.

The sample holds a few counts of this clonotype. The V call is TRBV24-1, the J call TRBJ2-7; 7 bases match TRBD1. Germline loops: CDR1 KGHDR, CDR2 SFDVKD. Trimming cost V 5 bases and J 7 bases; bases outside gene matches: 16. The length of the CDR3 is 16 residues. In nucleotides, the CDR3 is TGTGCCACCAGTGCCGCCGGGCAGGGGGTATTGGGTGAGCAGTACTTC. Translating gives CATSAAGQGVLGEQYF.

A note on this clonotype: A read error may account for a junction end that differs from germline. The rearrangement uses TRBV11-1 and TRBJ2-5, with a tentative D call TRBD1 (6 bases). Germline values: CDR1 SGHAT, CDR2 FQDESV (reference sequence). This CDR3 has 14 amino acids. In DNA, the CDR3 is TGTGCCAGCAGTCGCCGGGACAAACAAGGGACCCAGTACTTC. This translates into CASSRRDKQGTQYF.

The rearrangement links TRBV28 to TRBJ2-5, with 9 bases that match TRBD2. The J call is in doubt because the DNA end fits TRBJ2-1 better. Per germline, CDR1 MDHEN and CDR2 SYDVKM. The CDR3 is made up of 16 amino acids. DNA for the CDR3: TGTGCCAGCAGCCTAAGGGCGGGAGGGTTAGGAAATGAGCAGTTCTTC. Encoded protein: CASSLRAGGLGNEQFF.

This clonotype was detected a few times. V and J are TRBV7-2 and TRBJ2-3; 9 positions agree with TRBD2. The V gene's germline CDR1 is SGHTA and CDR2 FQGNSA. The CDR3 covers 16 residues. With 4 bases clipped from V and 2 bases from J, the junction kept 7 bases outside the gene matches. The CDR3 here is CASSSGLAAITDTQYF. The CDR3 DNA is TGTGCCAGCAGCTCGGGACTAGCAGCGATCACAGATACGCAGTATTTT.

This clonotype was found a few times. This rearrangement joins TRBV5-1 to TRBJ1-2, with 10 bases fitting TRBD1. Per the germline V gene, CDR1 is SGHRS and CDR2 is YFSETQ. The CDR3 length is 15 residues. V was pared by 4 bases and J by 3 bases, with 6 bases of the junction left unmatched. The DNA of the CDR3 is TGCGCCAGCAGCCAGGACAGGGGGATTTACTATGGCTACACCTTC. Its protein product is CASSQDRGIYYGYTF.

The chain is built from TRBV5-1 and TRBJ1-6; tentatively, D is TRBD1 (5 bases). The CDR3 has 16 residues. The V gene lost 0 bases and the J gene lost 9 bases, with 16 bases spanning the gap. Germline values: CDR1 SGHRS, CDR2 YFSETQ. The CDR3 DNA follows: TGCGCCAGCAGCTTGGAGGAGGGGTCGATGGGTTCACCCCTCCACTTT. It is translated as CASSLEEGSMGSPLHF.

The chain couples TRBV27 to TRBJ2-7; TRBD1 is a possible D gene (6 bases). This CDR3 contains 16 residues. V lost 4 bases, J lost 1 base, and 17 bases lay in between. Germline-derived CDR1 and CDR2 are MNHEY and SMNVEV (reference sequence). The CDR3 sequence is CASSSLVGALSYEQYF. The CDR3 nucleotides read TGTGCCAGCAGTTCCCTTGTGGGGGCCCTTTCCTACGAGCAGTACTTC.

The rearrangement uses TRBV20-1 and TRBJ1-1, with D perhaps matching TRBD1 (6 bases). Trimming removed 6 bases at V and 4 bases at J, with 18 bases between. From germline, CDR1 is DFQATT and CDR2 SNEGSKA (reference sequence). CDR3 length: 14 residues. CDR3 sequence reads: CSALEAGAVTEAFF. The CDR3 DNA sequence: TGCAGTGCCCTTGAGGCGGGGGCGGTCACTGAAGCTTTCTTT.

V and J are TRBV7-9 and TRBJ2-5; TRBD1 is a possible D gene (5 bases). Trimming took off 5 bases at V and 2 bases at J, with 9 bases between the two ends. The germline gives CDR1 SEHNR, CDR2 FQNEAQ (reference sequence). The CDR3 totals 13 residues. The CDR3, as DNA: TGTGCCAGCAGCGACAGAAGACAAGAGACCCAGTACTTC. This codes for CASSDRRQETQYF.

This clonotype was seen a handful of times. The chain is built from TRBV20-1 and TRBJ2-7, with TRBD2 matching 9 bases. The junction had 9 bases not matched to a gene; V was cut back by 3 bases and J by 3 bases. Germline loops: CDR1 DFQATT, CDR2 SNEGSKA (reference sequence). This CDR3 contains 15 residues. The CDR3 here is CSARDPSGGSYEQYF. Written as DNA, the CDR3 is TGCAGTGCTAGGGACCCCAGCGGGGGGAGCTACGAGCAGTACTTC.

In its sample, this clonotype was seen once. The CDR3 sequence is CASTAAGSSYEQYF. CDR3 nucleotides: TGTGCCAGCACCGCAGCGGGGTCCTCCTACGAGCAGTACTTC. This sequence joins TRBV28 and TRBJ2-7; TRBD2 matches at 7 bases. V trimming: 7 bases; J trimming: 0 bases; junction bases outside the gene matches: 6. Germline V gene lookup returns CDR1 MDHEN and CDR2 SYDVKM. The CDR3 has 14 amino acids.

This clonotype was seen a few times. The chain joins TRBV12-3 or TRBV12-4 to TRBJ1-4; D may be TRBD1 (6 bases). CDR3 size: 17 residues. Trimming took 3 bases from V and 0 from J, leaving 14 bases between them. The DNA of the CDR3 is TGTGCCAGCAGTTTCAACAGGGATGTAGCAACTAATGAAAAACTGTTTTTT. This codes for CASSFNRDVATNEKLFF.

This clonotype appeared a few times. J is TRBJ2-3 and V is TRBV7-9, with D possibly matching TRBD1 (5 bases). V was cut by 4 bases and J by 6 bases, with 23 bases left in between. Germline CDR1 is SEHNR and CDR2 is FQNEAQ (reference sequence). The CDR3 runs to 17 residues. CDR3 coding DNA: TGTGCCAGCAGCTCCCAACAGGTTGACCAAAGTGTGGATACGCAGTATTTT. Amino acid sequence: CASSSQQVDQSVDTQYF.